A selection of T cell receptor beta chains follows, all from one sample in a study of read filtering for tumor transcriptome and immune sequencing. TCRdb redid the calling of the reads with MiXCR, one entry per CDR3 protein. The sample has roughly 90,000 distinct CDR3 sequences, about 22% seen once. The specimen sequenced was a population of CD138-negative cells sorted from bone marrow. The receptors were sampled from a donor at least 40 years old with multiple myeloma. The CDR3 runs from the conserved cysteine through the conserved F or W. A D gene is named only where the DNA matches it firmly. A row's size may be missing; if present it is once, few, many or a size class.

abundance: many
d_gene: -
j_gene: TRBJ1-1
v_gene: TRBV28
CDR3nt: TGTGCCAGCAAGGTGCTGGACACTGAAGCTTTCTTT
CDR3aa: CASKVLDTEAFF

abundance: -
d_gene: TRBD1
j_gene: TRBJ2-7
v_gene: TRBV7-3
CDR3nt: TGTGCCAGCAGCTCCACAGGGGGGAACGAGCAGTACTTC
CDR3aa: CASSSTGGNEQYF

abundance: many
d_gene: -
j_gene: TRBJ2-5
v_gene: TRBV10-3
CDR3nt: TGTGCCATCAGTGAGAGGGGGGAGACCCAGTACTTC
CDR3aa: CAISERGETQYF

abundance: many
d_gene: TRBD1
j_gene: TRBJ2-3
v_gene: TRBV28
CDR3nt: TGTGCCAGCAGTTTAGTAGGGACAGGGGGCCGAGATACGCAGTATTTT
CDR3aa: CASSLVGTGGRDTQYF

abundance: many
d_gene: TRBD2
j_gene: TRBJ2-3
v_gene: TRBV20-1
CDR3nt: TGCAGTGCCCCAGGCGGGGGGACAGATACGCAGTATTTT
CDR3aa: CSAPGGGTDTQYF

abundance: few
d_gene: -
j_gene: TRBJ1-5
v_gene: TRBV16
CDR3nt: TGTGCCAGCAGCCAAGGAAGGGGGAATCAGCCCCAGCATTTT
CDR3aa: CASSQGRGNQPQHF

abundance: many
d_gene: -
j_gene: TRBJ2-6
v_gene: TRBV7-9
CDR3nt: TGTGCCAGCAGAGAATCTGGGGCCAACGTCCTGACTTTC
CDR3aa: CASRESGANVLTF

abundance: few
d_gene: -
j_gene: TRBJ2-3
v_gene: TRBV20-1
CDR3nt: TGCAGTGCTAGAGAGACGCAGCGGGATACGCAGTATTTT
CDR3aa: CSARETQRDTQYF

abundance: many
d_gene: -
j_gene: TRBJ2-1
v_gene: TRBV28
CDR3nt: TGTGCCAGCACGCAGGGGCAGACTTACAATGAGCAGTTCTTC
CDR3aa: CASTQGQTYNEQFF

abundance: -
d_gene: -
j_gene: TRBJ2-2
v_gene: TRBV7-9
CDR3nt: TGTGCCACCGTGAACACCGGGGAGCTGTTTTTT
CDR3aa: CATVNTGELFF

abundance: few
d_gene: TRBD1
j_gene: TRBJ1-5
v_gene: TRBV19
CDR3nt: TGTGCCAGTAGCGACAGGGCTAATCAGCCCCAGCATTTT
CDR3aa: CASSDRANQPQHF

abundance: many
d_gene: TRBD1
j_gene: TRBJ2-7
v_gene: TRBV7-2
CDR3nt: TGTGCCAGCAGCTTAACCGGGACAGGGGACGAGCAGTACTTC
CDR3aa: CASSLTGTGDEQYF

abundance: many
d_gene: -
j_gene: TRBJ1-2
v_gene: TRBV6-6
CDR3nt: TGTGCCAGCAGTCCAGGGCGAGGGTTTGGCTACACCTTC
CDR3aa: CASSPGRGFGYTF